One T cell receptor beta chain is described in this entry. The time point: patch test 2, 6 weeks after DPC sensitization. Treatment reported: therapeutic diphenylcyclopropenone sensitization with weekly scalp DPC. MiXCR, applied by TCRdb to the RACE reads, yields one record per CDR3 protein. The repertoire holds about 350,000 distinct CDR3 sequences, roughly 6% seen once, with around 5.8% in the top ten. This specimen belongs to a study of human T cells and chemical hapten exposure. V lost 5 bases and J lost 5, with 13 bases in between. The CDR3 contains 14 residues. The sequencing here drew on whole blood, taken in connection with sensitization to the hapten diphenylcyclopropenone (DPC). The chain uses TRBV12-3 or TRBV12-4 and TRBJ1-5; D is unclear. The sequence came from a woman younger than 35 with alopecia areata. Some clones in this sample may be carry-over from other donors' samples. The CDR3: CASSILPGDQPQHF. The CDR3 nucleotides are TGTGCCAGCAGTATATTACCCGGAGATCAGCCCCAGCATTTT.